The 10 T cell receptor beta chains below come from one sample, sequenced in a study of blood T cell repertoires in COVID-19. Only in-frame clones appear in the TCRdb table, and some are missing; sequencing was by immunoSEQ multiplex PCR. The repertoire has about 74,000 clones, 85% to 90% of them found once; the top ten carry around 1.9%. Sequencing was performed on peripheral blood. The receptors stem from an elderly woman with active or convalescent COVID-19.

The chain couples TRBV11-2 to TRBJ2-2, with TRBD2 matching over 9 bases. From germline, CDR1 is SGHAT and CDR2 FQNNGV. The CDR3 sequence is 16 residues long. With V trimmed by 5 bases and J by 1 base, 5 bases remained unmatched. In nucleotides, the CDR3 is TGTGCCAGCAGCCGAGCAGCGGGAGGGAACACCGGGGAGCTGTTTTTT. Protein product: CASSRAAGGNTGELFF.

This sequence joins TRBV5-1 and TRBJ1-4; a possible D gene is TRBD1 (5 bases). V was shortened by 4 bases and J by 6 bases, with 16 bases between the two germline ends. Germline V CDR1 and CDR2: SGHRS, YFSETQ. This CDR3 region has 15 residues. This CDR3 reads CASSKEGREYEKLFF. The CDR3 bases are TGCGCCAGCAGCAAGGAGGGGAGGGAGTATGAAAAACTGTTTTTT.

This chain joins TRBV9 and TRBJ2-2, with D perhaps TRBD2 (7 bases). CDR1 SGDLS and CDR2 YYNGEE come from the germline V gene. This CDR3 is 16 amino acids long. Trimming removed 0 bases from V and 2 bases from J, with 11 bases in between. Here the CDR3 reads CASSVVAGANTGELFF. CDR3 DNA: TGTGCCAGCAGCGTAGTGGCGGGGGCCAACACCGGGGAGCTGTTTTTT.

This chain connects TRBV19 to TRBJ1-1, with TRBD1 matching over 9 bases. The CDR3 has 16 residues. After removal of 7 bases from V and 0 bases from J, the junction contained 9 bases not matched to a gene. Germline assignment: CDR1 LNHDA and CDR2 SQIVND (reference sequence). CDR3 sequence: CASIRGTGPMNTEAFF. The CDR3, as DNA: TGTGCCAGTATCAGGGGGACAGGGCCCATGAACACTGAAGCTTTCTTT.

This rearrangement joins TRBV2 to TRBJ2-7; D perhaps matches TRBD2 (6 bases). V gave up 4 bases and J gave up 3 bases, with 10 bases separating them. This CDR3 has 13 amino acids. CDR1 is SNHLY, CDR2 FYNNEI, per germline. The chain's CDR3 is CASSVLASYEQYF. The CDR3 DNA reads TGTGCCAGCAGTGTCCTAGCGAGCTACGAGCAGTACTTC.

The chain joins TRBV19 to TRBJ1-1; 9 nucleotides align to TRBD1. The CDR3 totals 17 residues. With V trimmed by 7 bases and J by 5 bases, 17 bases remained unmatched. Germline loops: CDR1 LNHDA, CDR2 SQIVND (reference sequence). The CDR3 sequence is CASTPLPGQGGVTEAFF. The CDR3, as DNA: TGTGCCAGTACCCCCCTTCCGGGACAGGGTGGGGTGACTGAAGCTTTCTTT.

CDR3 loop: CATASGHYEQYF. CDR3 DNA: TGTGCCACGGCTAGCGGGCACTACGAGCAGTACTTC. The chain uses TRBV7-9 and TRBJ2-7, with 8 bases lining up with TRBD2. Germline values: CDR1 SEHNR, CDR2 FQNEAQ (reference sequence). Losses at the gene ends were 10 bases for V and 3 bases for J; bases not matched to a gene: 5. CDR3 length: 12 residues.

The J gene is TRBJ2-1, the V gene TRBV19, with D possibly TRBD2 on 7 matching bases. The CDR3 has 21 residues. The germline CDR1 and CDR2 sequences are LNHDA and SQIVND (reference sequence). Trimming took 3 bases from V and 4 from J, leaving 31 bases between them. CDR3 amino acids: CASSIMSGRREGETTYNEQFF. CDR3 nucleotides: TGTGCCAGTAGTATCATGAGTGGTCGCAGGGAGGGGGAAACAACTTACAATGAGCAGTTCTTC.

The V gene is TRBV24-1, the J gene TRBJ2-3, with TRBD2 matching over 10 bases. Germline V gene data show CDR1 as KGHDR and CDR2 as SFDVKD. The length of the CDR3 is 16 residues. The V gene end was trimmed by 6 bases and the J gene end by 6 bases; junction bases not matched to a gene: 11. CDR3 protein: CATSYPSGSPVDTQYF. Written as DNA, the CDR3 is TGTGCCACCAGTTATCCTAGCGGGAGCCCCGTGGATACGCAGTATTTT.

The J gene is TRBJ1-6, the V gene TRBV6-5; 8 positions match TRBD1. This CDR3 region has 15 residues. CDR1 and CDR2 (germline): MNHEY, SVGAGI. V dropped 0 bases and J dropped 7; count of bases not matched to a gene: 2. This chain's CDR3 is CASSYSQGANSPLHF. The DNA of the CDR3 is TGTGCCAGCAGTTACTCGCAGGGGGCCAATTCACCCCTCCACTTT.